The T cell receptor beta chain described here comes from a study of blood T cells in healthy people across ages. The CDR3 length is 18 residues. CDR1 and CDR2 (germline): KGHSH, LQKENI. V lost 0 bases, J lost 2 bases, and 19 bases lay in between. Peripheral blood from each donor was collected in a volume of ten milliliters. As regards this clonotype: Its matching antigen is unknown.

Together with a sample-barcoded 5' primer, a J-beta primer mix was included in a second PCR lasting about 6 to 11 cycles. CDR3-containing paired-end reads numbered at least 2.5 million in each sample. Using its own MiXCR run on the 5' RACE reads, TCRdb lists one record per CDR3 protein. The sample lists fewer than 950,000 distinct CDR3 sequences, roughly 53% seen once, with roughly 40% in the top ten. Study-level findings and limits: Correlation between TCR beta diversity and naive T cell percentage was strong. Among T cells, TCR beta diversity per million cells dropped roughly linearly as age rose.

The sequencing sample was made of blood. The chain couples TRBV18 to TRBJ1-1; possible D gene TRBD1, 5 bases. This clonotype was sampled from a man aged 80 or over in good health. The chain's CDR3 is CASSPPVGALQPNTEAFF. CDR3 bases: TGTGCCAGCTCACCACCGGTAGGGGCCCTCCAACCTAACACTGAAGCTTTCTTT. Together with reference TRBV18 and TRBJ1-1, the CDR3 gives the full variable domain: NAGVMQNPRHLVRRRGQEARLRCSPMKGHSHVYWYRQLPEEGLKFMVYLQKENIIDESGMPKERFSAEFPKEGPSILRIQQVVRGDSAAYFCASSPPVGALQPNTEAFFGQGTRLTVV.